The 24 T cell receptor beta chains reported below all come from one sample, sequenced in a study of blood T cell repertoires in COVID-19. The data were produced by immunoSEQ multiplex PCR, yet TCRdb's version contains in-frame clones alone and is incomplete. Among under 140,000 clones, approximately 82% were seen once, and the ten largest hold around 4%. The sample consisted of peripheral blood. These receptors all stem from a woman over 75 with acute or convalescent COVID-19.

The rearrangement links TRBV6-2 or TRBV6-3 to TRBJ2-2; 8 positions agree with TRBD2. V dropped 6 bases and J dropped 0; count of bases not matched to a gene: 6. Germline CDR1 reads MNHEY; CDR2 reads SVGEGT. The CDR3 is 16 residues long. DNA for the CDR3: TGTGCCAGCAGCCGAACTAGCGGCACGAACACCGGGGAGCTGTTTTTT. Protein sequence: CASSRTSGTNTGELFF.

V usage is TRBV6-6 and J usage is TRBJ1-1, with D perhaps TRBD1 (6 bases). Germline CDR1 reads MNHNY; CDR2 reads SVGAGI (reference sequence). V was clipped by 9 bases and J by 1 base, with 21 bases between them. This CDR3 comprises 16 residues. The chain's CDR3 is CASGGAKDGSNTEAFF. CDR3 in DNA: TGTGCCAGTGGGGGGGCCAAAGACGGGTCGAACACTGAAGCTTTCTTT.

CDR3: CASSPAGGSYQPQHF. The CDR3 nucleotides are TGCGCCAGCAGCCCGGCGGGGGGGTCATATCAGCCCCAGCATTTT. The J gene is TRBJ1-5, the V gene TRBV5-1, with D possibly being TRBD1 (5 bases). V lost 4 bases and J lost 5, with 16 bases in between. CDR1 is SGHRS and CDR2 is YFSETQ in the germline V gene. The length of the CDR3 is 15 residues.

The V and J genes are TRBV10-2 and TRBJ1-4, with 7 bases fitting TRBD1. J lost 0 bases, V lost 2 bases, and 0 bases had no gene match. There are 15 residues in the CDR3. Germline V gene sequence: CDR1 WSHSY, CDR2 SAAADI. CDR3 protein: CASSEQGATNEKLFF. In nucleotides, the CDR3 is TGCGCCAGCAGTGAGCAGGGGGCAACTAATGAAAAACTGTTTTTT.

The chain combines TRBV11-3 with TRBJ1-1, with 8 bases that match TRBD1. The CDR3 spans 15 residues. The V segment lost 0 bases and the J segment 3 bases; nucleotides outside the gene matches: 3. CDR1 is SGHNT, CDR2 YENEEA, per germline. The CDR3 region has the DNA TGTGCCAGCAGCTTAGACCCGGGACAGGACACTGAAGCTTTCTTT. Amino acid sequence: CASSLDPGQDTEAFF.

The chain links TRBV6-2 or TRBV6-3 to TRBJ1-5; D perhaps matches TRBD1 (6 bases). The CDR3 covers 16 residues. Between the trimmed V and J ends, which lost 0 bases and 4 bases, there was a span of 13 bases. The germline CDR1 and CDR2 sequences are MNHEY and SVGEGT. The CDR3 region has the DNA TGTGCCAGCAGTTACTCATCCGACAGGTATAATCAGCCCCAGCATTTT. It is translated as CASSYSSDRYNQPQHF.

The chain combines TRBV4-3 with TRBJ1-6; D is perhaps TRBD1 (6 bases). Between the trimmed V and J ends, which lost 0 bases and 10 bases, there was a span of 13 bases. The CDR3 extends over 15 amino acids. Germline values: CDR1 LGHNA, CDR2 YSLEER. The CDR3 DNA is TGCGCCAGCAGCCAAGATTCGGGGACATACTCACCCCTCCACTTT. Its protein product is CASSQDSGTYSPLHF.

The V call is TRBV3-1 (or the pseudogene TRBV3-2), the J call TRBJ2-3, with D tentatively TRBD2 (5 bases). The CDR3 spans 13 residues. V was pared by 3 bases and J by 8 bases, with 12 bases between. CDR1 is LGHDT, CDR2 YNNKEL, per germline (reference sequence). Here the CDR3 reads CASSQDWEGTQYF. CDR3 coding DNA: TGTGCCAGCAGCCAGGACTGGGAAGGTACGCAGTATTTT.

V usage is TRBV25-1 and J usage is TRBJ2-2; D unresolved. Germline-derived CDR1 and CDR2 are MGHDK and SYGVNS. V gave up 4 bases and J gave up 0 bases, with 6 bases separating them. This CDR3 comprises 14 residues. The CDR3 reads CASSGAPNTGELFF. For the CDR3, the DNA is TGTGCCAGCAGTGGGGCCCCGAACACCGGGGAGCTGTTTTTT.

The V gene is TRBV30, the J gene TRBJ2-2; tentatively, D is TRBD1 (5 bases). Trimming shortened V by 0 bases and J by 4 bases, and 9 bases separated the two germline ends. The germline CDR1 and CDR2 sequences are GTSNPN and SVGIG (reference sequence). The CDR3 spans 14 residues. DNA of the CDR3: TGTGCCTGGAGTGTCACAGGTTTCACCGGGGAGCTGTTTTTT. Translation: CAWSVTGFTGELFF.

CDR3 sequence: CAWNIGGRNTEAFF. CDR3 nucleotide sequence: TGTGCCTGGAATATCGGCGGGCGAAACACTGAAGCTTTCTTT. J is TRBJ1-1 and V is TRBV30; D gene ambiguous. CDR1 and CDR2 (germline): GTSNPN, SVGIG (reference sequence). CDR3 length equals 14 residues. Trimming took 4 bases from V and 2 from J, leaving 14 bases between them.

This sequence joins TRBV10-3 and TRBJ2-1; 8 bases fit TRBD2. CDR3 length equals 16 residues. Germline loops: CDR1 ENHRY, CDR2 SYGVKD. Losses at the gene ends were 4 bases for V and 4 bases for J; bases not matched to a gene: 9. The CDR3 bases are TGTGCCATCAGTGGACAGAGCGGGGGCAGTTACAATGAGCAGTTCTTC. Protein: CAISGQSGGSYNEQFF.

There are a few counts of this clone. The J gene is TRBJ1-1, the V gene TRBV9; weak D call: TRBD1 (6 bases). Germline values: CDR1 SGDLS, CDR2 YYNGEE. V was trimmed by 3 bases and J by 3 bases, leaving 9 bases between them. The CDR3 contains 13 residues. The CDR3: CASSGTAHTEAFF. The CDR3 DNA sequence: TGTGCCAGCAGCGGGACAGCCCACACTGAAGCTTTCTTT. Full variable domain (rest looked up from reference TRBV9 and TRBJ1-1): DSGVTQTPKHLITATGQRVTLRCSPRSGDLSVYWYQQSLDQGLQFLIQYYNGEERAKGNILERFSAQQFPDLHSELNLSSLELGDSALYFCASSGTAHTEAFFGQGTRLTVV.

The rearrangement joins TRBV28 to TRBJ1-5; D is perhaps TRBD1 (6 bases). Trimming removed 7 bases from V and 13 bases from J, with 17 bases in between. The CDR3 spans 12 residues. In germline, CDR1 is MDHEN, CDR2 SYDVKM. CDR3 region: CASNLQGRPQHF. The CDR3 coding sequence is TGTGCCAGCAACCTACAGGGCCGGCCTCAGCATTTT.

This chain links TRBV10-1 with TRBJ2-7; 7 bases align to TRBD1. CDR3 size: 12 residues. With V trimmed by 10 bases and J by 3 bases, 6 bases remained unmatched. Germline CDR1 is WNHNN and CDR2 is SYGVQD (reference sequence). CDR3 sequence: CATGQEYYEQYF. DNA of the CDR3: TGCGCCACCGGACAGGAATACTACGAGCAGTACTTC.

This chain uses TRBV30 with TRBJ2-2, with D tentatively TRBD2 (7 bases). CDR1 is GTSNPN, CDR2 SVGIG, per germline (reference sequence). The CDR3 length is 18 residues. Trimming removed 0 bases at V and 4 bases at J, with 21 bases between. The CDR3 loop is CAWSVQAGGRMGTGELFF. For the CDR3, the DNA is TGTGCCTGGAGTGTACAGGCCGGGGGGCGTATGGGCACCGGGGAGCTGTTTTTT.

The CDR3 region is CASSPSTGEAFF. CDR3 DNA: TGTGCCAGCTCACCCTCGACTGGTGAAGCTTTCTTT. J is TRBJ1-1 and V is TRBV18; D is unresolved. Germline values: CDR1 KGHSH, CDR2 LQKENI. The CDR3 length is 12 residues. V was cut by 3 bases and J by 7 bases, with 9 bases left in between.

This clone was seen just once. V gene TRBV7-3 combines with J gene TRBJ1-5, with 11 bases fitting TRBD1. CDR3 length: 21 residues. The J segment lost 0 bases and the V segment lost 4 bases, leaving 17 bases of the junction unmatched. Germline lookup yields CDR1 SGHTA and CDR2 FQGTGA. The CDR3: CASSSSPLEGQGVSSNQPQHF. CDR3 nucleotides: TGTGCCAGCAGCTCTTCCCCCCTCGAGGGACAGGGGGTGAGTAGCAATCAGCCCCAGCATTTT.

The chain combines TRBV18 with TRBJ2-5; no reliable D call. Germline CDR1 is KGHSH and CDR2 is LQKENI. V lost 0 bases to trimming and J lost 2 bases, with 7 bases between them. The CDR3 loop spans 14 amino acids. CDR3 nucleotide sequence: TGTGCCAGCTCACCACCGACGACTCAAGAGACCCAGTACTTC. It yields the protein CASSPPTTQETQYF.

This sequence joins TRBV5-1 and TRBJ2-1; maybe TRBD1 (5 bases). Per the germline V gene, CDR1 is SGHRS and CDR2 is YFSETQ. The CDR3 extends over 18 amino acids. The V and J ends lost 2 bases and 3 bases respectively, with 21 bases between them. CDR3 DNA: TGCGCCAGCAGCTTCCAAAACAGGAGCCTTCAGTACTACAATGAGCAGTTCTTC. Protein product: CASSFQNRSLQYYNEQFF.

The rearrangement uses TRBV28 and TRBJ2-7, with TRBD2 matching 15 bases. CDR3 size: 18 residues. Germline V lookup: CDR1 MDHEN, CDR2 SYDVKM. Losses at the gene ends were 4 bases for V and 4 bases for J; bases not matched to a gene: 11. Here the CDR3 reads CASSSRTSGRASSYEQYF. The CDR3 bases are TGTGCCAGCAGTTCAAGGACTAGCGGGAGGGCCAGTAGTTACGAGCAGTACTTC.

This clone was recorded only once. CDR3 nucleotide sequence: TGCGCCAGCACGTTGGAGCAGACGAACACTGAAGCTTTCTTT. It codes for CASTLEQTNTEAFF. This chain uses TRBV5-1 with TRBJ1-1; D remains unclear. Trimming took off 6 bases at V and 1 base at J, with 13 bases between the two ends. CDR3 length: 14 residues. Germline assignment: CDR1 SGHRS and CDR2 YFSETQ. Looking up the rest from reference TRBV5-1 and TRBJ1-1 gives the full variable domain: KAGVTQTPRYLIKTRGQQVTLSCSPISGHRSVSWYQQTPGQGLQFLFEYFSETQRNKGNFPGRFSGRQFSNSRSEMNVSTLELGDSALYLCASTLEQTNTEAFFGQGTRLTVV.

The CDR3 sequence: CAWSSGQVNEKLFF. The CDR3 DNA is TGTGCCTGGAGCTCGGGACAGGTTAATGAAAAACTGTTTTTT. This chain connects TRBV30 to TRBJ1-4, with TRBD1 matching 8 bases. Germline V lookup: CDR1 GTSNPN, CDR2 SVGIG (reference sequence). V trimming: 3 bases; J trimming: 4 bases; junction bases outside the gene matches: 4. The CDR3 covers 14 residues.

V usage is TRBV11-2 and J usage is TRBJ2-1; possibly TRBD1 for D (5 bases). Germline lookup yields CDR1 SGHAT and CDR2 FQNNGV. This CDR3 region has 13 residues. Trimming left V 3 bases short and J 9 bases short, with 12 bases between. The CDR3, as DNA: TGTGCCAGCAGCTTCTTAGATCAGGGTGAGCAGTTCTTC. This sequence encodes CASSFLDQGEQFF.